This entry describes one T cell receptor beta chain. The data derive from a study of tissue T cells after allogeneic stem cell transplantation. The germline gives CDR1 KGHDR, CDR2 SFDVKD. This CDR3 is built from 17 residues. J gave up 0 bases and V 1 base, and 4 bases lay outside the gene matches. CDR3 sequences, V/J genes, frequencies and template counts came from survey-depth TCRbeta sequencing. TCRdb's table, derived via immunoSEQ multiplex PCR, lists solely in-frame clones and lacks some. In the table there are about 42,000 clones, around 90% of which are singletons. The receptor was isolated from a woman aged 35-75 years who later had graft-versus-host disease after an allogeneic stem cell transplant. The sample consisted of blood, taken before transplantation. The chain is built from TRBV24-1 and TRBJ2-1; 8 bases are a match to TRBD2. The CDR3 DNA is TGTGCCACCAGTGATTTAACTAGCGGTAGCTCCTACAATGAGCAGTTCTTC. Its protein product is CATSDLTSGSSYNEQFF.